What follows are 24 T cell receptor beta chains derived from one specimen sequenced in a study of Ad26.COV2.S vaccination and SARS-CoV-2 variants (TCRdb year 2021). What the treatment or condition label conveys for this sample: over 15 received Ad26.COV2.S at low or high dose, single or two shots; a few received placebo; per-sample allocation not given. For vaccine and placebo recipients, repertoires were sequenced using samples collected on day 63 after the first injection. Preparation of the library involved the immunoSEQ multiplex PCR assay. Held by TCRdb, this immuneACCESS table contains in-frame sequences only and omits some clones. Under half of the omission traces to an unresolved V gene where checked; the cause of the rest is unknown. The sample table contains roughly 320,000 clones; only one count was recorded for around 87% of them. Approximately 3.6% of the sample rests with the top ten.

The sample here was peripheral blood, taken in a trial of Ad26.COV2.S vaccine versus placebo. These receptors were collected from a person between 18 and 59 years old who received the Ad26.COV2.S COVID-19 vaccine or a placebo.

The chain's CDR3 is CASSGWDYGYTF. The DNA for the CDR3 is TGTGCCAGCAGTGGGTGGGACTATGGCTACACCTTC. The V call is TRBV12-3 or TRBV12-4, the J call TRBJ1-2, with unresolved D. CDR3 length equals 12 residues. Between the trimmed V and J ends, which lost 5 bases and 3 bases, there was a span of 7 bases.

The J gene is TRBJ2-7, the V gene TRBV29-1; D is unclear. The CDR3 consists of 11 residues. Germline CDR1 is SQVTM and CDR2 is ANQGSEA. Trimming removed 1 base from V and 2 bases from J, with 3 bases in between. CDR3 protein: CSVEAAYEQYF. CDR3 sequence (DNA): TGCAGCGTTGAAGCAGCCTACGAGCAGTACTTC.

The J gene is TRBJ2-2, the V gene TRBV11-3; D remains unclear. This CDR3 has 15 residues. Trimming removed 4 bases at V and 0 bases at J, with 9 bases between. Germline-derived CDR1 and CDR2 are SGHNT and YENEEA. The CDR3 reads CASSSSLSNTGELFF. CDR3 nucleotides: TGTGCCAGCAGCTCTTCGTTATCGAACACCGGGGAGCTGTTTTTT.

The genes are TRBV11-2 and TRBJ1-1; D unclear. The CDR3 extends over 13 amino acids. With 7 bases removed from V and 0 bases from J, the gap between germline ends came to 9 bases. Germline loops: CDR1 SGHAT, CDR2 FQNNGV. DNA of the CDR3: TGTGCCAGCAAAGGACTCATGAACACTGAAGCTTTCTTT. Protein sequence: CASKGLMNTEAFF.

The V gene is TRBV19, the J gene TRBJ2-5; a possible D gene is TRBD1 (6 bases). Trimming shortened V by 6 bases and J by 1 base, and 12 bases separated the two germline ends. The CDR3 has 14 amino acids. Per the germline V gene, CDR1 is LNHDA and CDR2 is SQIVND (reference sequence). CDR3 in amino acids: CASSRGLGQETQYF. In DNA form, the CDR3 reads TGTGCCAGTAGCAGGGGTTTGGGCCAAGAGACCCAGTACTTC.

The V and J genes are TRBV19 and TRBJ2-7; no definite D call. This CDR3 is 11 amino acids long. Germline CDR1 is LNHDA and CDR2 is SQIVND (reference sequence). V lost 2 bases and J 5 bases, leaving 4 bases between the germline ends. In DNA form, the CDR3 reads TGTGCCAGTAGTATACGGGACGAGCAGTACTTC. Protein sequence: CASSIRDEQYF.

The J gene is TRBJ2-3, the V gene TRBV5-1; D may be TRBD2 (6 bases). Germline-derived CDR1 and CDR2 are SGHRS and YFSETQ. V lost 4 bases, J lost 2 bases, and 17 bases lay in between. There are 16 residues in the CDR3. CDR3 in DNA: TGCGCCAGCAGCCACTCGTCCGGGAGTATCACAGATACGCAGTATTTT. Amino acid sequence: CASSHSSGSITDTQYF. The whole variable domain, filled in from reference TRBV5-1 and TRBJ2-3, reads KAGVTQTPRYLIKTRGQQVTLSCSPISGHRSVSWYQQTPGQGLQFLFEYFSETQRNKGNFPGRFSGRQFSNSRSEMNVSTLELGDSALYLCASSHSSGSITDTQYFGPGTRLTVL.

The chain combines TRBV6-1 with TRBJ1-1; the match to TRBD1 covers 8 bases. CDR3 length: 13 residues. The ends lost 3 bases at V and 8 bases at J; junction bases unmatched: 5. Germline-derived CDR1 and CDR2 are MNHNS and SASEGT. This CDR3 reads CASSEPGQVEAFF. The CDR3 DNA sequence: TGTGCCAGCAGTGAGCCGGGACAGGTCGAAGCTTTCTTT.

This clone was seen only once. The CDR3 loop is CASSLRVEGGSVEAFF. DNA of the CDR3: TGCGCCAGCAGCCTAAGGGTGGAAGGGGGCAGCGTAGAAGCTTTCTTT. The chain is built from TRBV4-1 and TRBJ1-1; 7 nucleotides agree with TRBD1. The CDR3 consists of 16 residues. The V gene end was trimmed by 4 bases and the J gene end by 8 bases; junction bases not matched to a gene: 16. Germline V gives CDR1 MGHRA, CDR2 YSYEKL.

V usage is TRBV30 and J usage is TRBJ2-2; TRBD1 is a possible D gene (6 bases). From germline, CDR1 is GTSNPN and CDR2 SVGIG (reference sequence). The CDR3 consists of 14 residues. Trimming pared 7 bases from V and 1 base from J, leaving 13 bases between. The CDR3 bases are TGTGCCTTGGCCAGAGGGGGGAACACCGGGGAGCTGTTTTTT. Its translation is CALARGGNTGELFF.

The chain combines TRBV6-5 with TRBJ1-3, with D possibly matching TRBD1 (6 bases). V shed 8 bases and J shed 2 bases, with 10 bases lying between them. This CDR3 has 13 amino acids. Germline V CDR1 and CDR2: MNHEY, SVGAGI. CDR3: CASCRGAGNTIYF. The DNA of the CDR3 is TGTGCCAGCTGCAGGGGCGCTGGAAACACCATATATTTT.

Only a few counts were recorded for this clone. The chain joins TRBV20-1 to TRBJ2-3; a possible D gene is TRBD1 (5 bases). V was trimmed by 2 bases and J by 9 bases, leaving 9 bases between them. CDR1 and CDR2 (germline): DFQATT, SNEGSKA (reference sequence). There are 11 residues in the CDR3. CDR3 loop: CSARSQGTQYF. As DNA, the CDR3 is TGCAGTGCTAGAAGCCAGGGAACGCAGTATTTT.

This CDR3 reads CASSSLTSGGAYEQFF. DNA of the CDR3: TGTGCCAGCAGCTCACTAACTAGCGGGGGGGCCTATGAGCAGTTCTTC. The gene calls are TRBV7-9 and TRBJ2-1, with 13 bases identical to TRBD2. This CDR3 region has 16 residues. Trimming at V came to 4 bases and at J to 8 bases, leaving 8 bases not matched to a gene. The germline V gene encodes CDR1 SEHNR and CDR2 FQNEAQ (reference sequence).

The CDR3 DNA is TGTGCCAGCAGTTACCCGGACAGCGATAACACAGATACGCAGTATTTT. Amino acid sequence: CASSYPDSDNTDTQYF. The chain employs TRBV6-6 and TRBJ2-3; D perhaps matches TRBD1 (6 bases). The germline V gene has CDR1 MNHNY and CDR2 SVGAGI (reference sequence). Trimming stripped 2 bases from V and 2 bases from J, with 14 bases between. This CDR3 has 16 residues.

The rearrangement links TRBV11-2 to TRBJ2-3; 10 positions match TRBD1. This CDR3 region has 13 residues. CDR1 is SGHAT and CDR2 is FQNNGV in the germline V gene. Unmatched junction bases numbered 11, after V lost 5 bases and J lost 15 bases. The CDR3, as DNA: TGTGCCAGCAGCCAAGCCCCGGGACAGGGGTCATATTTT. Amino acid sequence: CASSQAPGQGSYF.

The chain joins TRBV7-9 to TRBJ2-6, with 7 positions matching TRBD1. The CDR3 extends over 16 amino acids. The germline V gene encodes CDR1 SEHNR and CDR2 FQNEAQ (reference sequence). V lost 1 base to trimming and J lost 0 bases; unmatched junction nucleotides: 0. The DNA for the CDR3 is TGTGCCAGCAGCTTAGGGACAGGCTCTGGGGCCAACGTCCTGACTTTC. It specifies CASSLGTGSGANVLTF.

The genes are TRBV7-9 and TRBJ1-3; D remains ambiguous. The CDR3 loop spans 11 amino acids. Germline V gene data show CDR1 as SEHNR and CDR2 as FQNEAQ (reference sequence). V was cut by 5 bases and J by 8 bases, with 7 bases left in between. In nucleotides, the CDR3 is TGTGCCAGCAGCGACGTGGACACCATATATTTT. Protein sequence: CASSDVDTIYF. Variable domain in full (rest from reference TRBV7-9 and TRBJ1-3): DTGVSQNPRHKITKRGQNVTFRCDPISEHNRLYWYRQTLGQGPEFLTYFQNEAQLEKSRLLSDRFSAERPKGSFSTLEIQRTEQGDSAMYLCASSDVDTIYFGEGSWLTVV.

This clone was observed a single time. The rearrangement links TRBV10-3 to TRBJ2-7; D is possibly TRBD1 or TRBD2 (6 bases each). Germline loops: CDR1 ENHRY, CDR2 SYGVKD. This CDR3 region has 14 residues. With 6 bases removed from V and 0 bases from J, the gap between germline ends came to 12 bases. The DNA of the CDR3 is TGTGCCATCAGGGCCGGGGGCGCCTCCTACGAGCAGTACTTC. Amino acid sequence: CAIRAGGASYEQYF.

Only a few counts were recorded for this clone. The chain's CDR3 is CASSHNDRAWDPNQPQHF. Here the CDR3 DNA reads TGCGCCAGCAGCCATAACGACCGCGCCTGGGATCCCAATCAGCCCCAGCATTTT. This chain links TRBV4-1 with TRBJ1-5; D not certain. Deletions cut 3 bases from V and 3 bases from J, with 21 bases between. Germline V gene data show CDR1 as MGHRA and CDR2 as YSYEKL. CDR3 length equals 18 residues.

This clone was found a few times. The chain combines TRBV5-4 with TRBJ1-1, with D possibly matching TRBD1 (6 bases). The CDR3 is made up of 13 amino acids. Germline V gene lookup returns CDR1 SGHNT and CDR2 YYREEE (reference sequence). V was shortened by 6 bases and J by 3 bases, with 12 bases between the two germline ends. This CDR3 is CASIRAGDTEAFF. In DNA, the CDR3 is TGTGCCAGCATCCGGGCAGGGGACACTGAAGCTTTCTTT.

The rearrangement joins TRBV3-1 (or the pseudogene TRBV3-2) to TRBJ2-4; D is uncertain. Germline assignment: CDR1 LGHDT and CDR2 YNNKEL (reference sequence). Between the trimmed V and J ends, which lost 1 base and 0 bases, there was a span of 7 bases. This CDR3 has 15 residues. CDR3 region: CASSQASGAKNIQYF. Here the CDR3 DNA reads TGTGCCAGCAGCCAAGCGTCAGGAGCCAAAAACATTCAGTACTTC.

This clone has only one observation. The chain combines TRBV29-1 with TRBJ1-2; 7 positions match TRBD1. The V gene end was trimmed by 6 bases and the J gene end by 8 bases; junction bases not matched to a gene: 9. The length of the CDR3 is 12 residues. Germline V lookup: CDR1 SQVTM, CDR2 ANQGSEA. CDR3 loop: CSVLRGQGGYTF. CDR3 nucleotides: TGCAGCGTCCTTAGGGGGCAGGGGGGCTACACCTTC.

CDR3 in amino acids: CATGKTGPKETQYF. The CDR3 DNA sequence: TGTGCCACCGGAAAGACAGGGCCTAAAGAGACCCAGTACTTC. The chain employs TRBV24-1 and TRBJ2-5; 7 nucleotides agree with TRBD1. Germline trimming cut 9 bases from V and 3 bases from J; bases unmatched to any gene: 9. This CDR3 region has 14 residues. Germline V gene sequence: CDR1 KGHDR, CDR2 SFDVKD.

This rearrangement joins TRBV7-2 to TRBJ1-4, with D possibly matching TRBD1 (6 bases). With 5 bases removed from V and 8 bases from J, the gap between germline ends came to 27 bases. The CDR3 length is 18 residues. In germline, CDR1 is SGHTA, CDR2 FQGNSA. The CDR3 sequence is CASSPGIYRESREEKLFF. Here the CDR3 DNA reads TGTGCCAGCAGCCCGGGGATTTACAGGGAATCGAGAGAAGAAAAACTGTTTTTT.